The present T cell receptor beta chain was sequenced within a study of T cells in Graves' hyperthyroidism and ophthalmopathy. The V gene's germline CDR1 is MDHEN and CDR2 SYDVKM. The CDR3 has 12 amino acids. V was cut by 4 bases and J by 14 bases, with 12 bases left in between. Overall study results and limits: Among thyroid clonotypes expanded above 0.001, most also appeared in blood. Ophthalmopathy onset followed model prediction by a median approximately 7 months.

Amplification yielded TCR beta CDR3 regions, with RNA transcripts as the source. HTBI primers were the set used in a first-round RT-PCR of the TCR CDR3. TCRdb re-called the multiplex PCR reads with MiXCR, one entry per CDR3 protein. The sample holds fewer than 55,000 distinct CDR3 sequences; approximately 58% are singletons and the top ten take under 35%. Patients aged 18 to 65 with hyperthyroidism were newly diagnosed, with duration under 2 months. This clonotype appeared a few times. No antigen is known for it. A much more abundant neighbour one base away suggests this may be a read error. Sequencing was carried out using peripheral blood or thyroid tissue (not recorded which). The sequence derives from a man aged 18 to 30 with Graves' hyperthyroidism. This rearrangement joins TRBV28 to TRBJ1-6; tentative D call: TRBD1 (6 bases). CDR3 coding DNA: TGTGCCAGCAGTTGCCAGGGGTCCACCCTCCACTTT. This encodes CASSCQGSTLHF.